The rows below give T cell receptor beta chains drawn from one sample of a study of cytomegalovirus exposure and HLA in healthy donors. TCRdb's table, derived via immunoSEQ multiplex PCR, lists solely in-frame clones and lacks some. Here the sample table reports about 77,000 clones. Material for sequencing was PBMCs. The receptors were sampled from a man aged 50 to 60 in good health and CMV-seropositive. The CDR3 runs from the conserved cysteine through the conserved F or W. The D gene is left open where the match is weak.

TRBV4-1	-	TRBJ2-6	TGCGCCAGCAGCCACGCCCTAGAGTCTGGGGCCAACGTCCTGACTTTC	CASSHALESGANVLTF
TRBV19	TRBD1	TRBJ2-7	TGTGCCAGTAGGCCAGGGGGCGGGACCGGGCAGTACTTC	CASRPGGGTGQYF
TRBV28	TRBD1	TRBJ1-2	TGTGCCAGCAGTCCCGGGACAGGGGTCTATGGCTACACCTTC	CASSPGTGVYGYTF
TRBV9	-	TRBJ2-1	TGTGCCAGCAGCGTTAAAAGCGGAGGGGACTACAATGAGCAGTTCTTC	CASSVKSGGDYNEQFF
TRBV19	TRBD1	TRBJ1-2	TGTGCCAGTGGGGACAGGGAAAGGGATGGCTACACCTTC	CASGDRERDGYTF
TRBV9	-	TRBJ2-1	TGTGCCAGCAGCGTAGCTGACAATGAGCAGTTCTTC	CASSVADNEQFF
TRBV5-4	TRBD1	TRBJ1-1	TGTGCCAGCAGTGACCCGGGACAGTTGAACACTGAAGCTTTCTTT	CASSDPGQLNTEAFF
TRBV5-1	-	TRBJ2-7	TGCGCCAGCCAACGCGGGACAGCTAATTACGAGCAGTACTTC	CASQRGTANYEQYF
TRBV29-1	-	TRBJ1-5	TGCAGCCCTATCGGCCACGGGCAGCCCCAGCATTTT	CSPIGHGQPQHF
TRBV12-5	-	TRBJ1-2	TGTGCTAGTGGTTTGGTAGCTGCTATGGGCTACACCTTC	CASGLVAAMGYTF
TRBV28	-	TRBJ1-1	TGTGCCAGCGGTGTGGAGGGTGGGGACACTGAAGCTTTCTTT	CASGVEGGDTEAFF
TRBV18	-	TRBJ1-6	TGTGCCAGCTCACCCGCGGGCTCCTATAATTCACCCCTCCACTTT	CASSPAGSYNSPLHF
TRBV5-1	-	TRBJ1-3	TGCGCCAGCAGCTTTAGCGAGACGGGAAACACCATATATTTT	CASSFSETGNTIYF
TRBV4-1	TRBD1	TRBJ1-4	TGCGCCAGCAGCCAGGTACAGGGGGAAAAACTGTTTTTT	CASSQVQGEKLFF
TRBV6-1	-	TRBJ2-3	TGTGCCAGCAGTGAATGGGGAGTCGCAGATACGCAGTATTTT	CASSEWGVADTQYF
TRBV1	-	TRBJ2-5	TGCACCAGCAGCCAACTTCCTACCGGAGGGGCTAGTCGGACCCAGTACTTC	CTSSQLPTGGASRTQYF
TRBV5-1	TRBD2	TRBJ2-2	TGCGCCAGCAGCATCCGGGGGGGACACGACACCGGGGAGCTGTTTTTT	CASSIRGGHDTGELFF
TRBV27	TRBD1	TRBJ1-1	TGTGCCAGCAGTCCGGGGACAGGGGGCGAGAACACTGAAGCTTTCTTT	CASSPGTGGENTEAFF
TRBV28	TRBD1	TRBJ2-1	TGTGCCAGCACCCCCTCCCGGGACAGGGCGAGAAATGAGCAGTTCTTC	CASTPSRDRARNEQFF
TRBV5-1	TRBD1	TRBJ2-1	TGCGCCAGCAGCCGAACGGGACAGGGGTCCTACAATGAGCAGTTCTTC	CASSRTGQGSYNEQFF
TRBV9	-	TRBJ1-4	TGTGCCAGCAGCGTAGAAGGAAGGGGGAATGAAAAACTGTTTTTT	CASSVEGRGNEKLFF
TRBV13	TRBD1	TRBJ1-1	TGTGCCAGCAGCTTACCACCGGACAGGGGGGAAGCTGAAGCTTTCTTT	CASSLPPDRGEAEAFF
TRBV5-1	TRBD2	TRBJ2-1	TGCGCCAGCAGCGGGGTAGCGGGAGGGAACCATGAGCAGTTCTTC	CASSGVAGGNHEQFF
TRBV5-1	-	TRBJ1-2	TGCGCCAGCAGCTTGGACGGGGTAGACGGCTACACCTTC	CASSLDGVDGYTF
TRBV19	TRBD1	TRBJ1-1	TGTGCCAGTAGTCGGACAGGGAACACTGAAGCTTTCTTT	CASSRTGNTEAFF
TRBV19	TRBD2	TRBJ2-7	TGTGCCAGTAGTTTTAGCGGGAGGCCGACCTACGAGCAGTACTTC	CASSFSGRPTYEQYF
TRBV11-2	-	TRBJ1-1	TGTGCCAGCAGCAGCCGGGACACATCGAACACTGAAGCTTTCTTT	CASSSRDTSNTEAFF
TRBV7-2	-	TRBJ2-1	TGTGCCAGCAGCCGGGCCGGGACTCTATACAATGAGCAGTTCTTC	CASSRAGTLYNEQFF
TRBV19	-	TRBJ2-2	TGTGCCAGTAGTCCTGGGACAGGGGAGCTGTTTTTT	CASSPGTGELFF
TRBV4-2	TRBD1	TRBJ1-1	TGTGCCAGCAGCCAGGAGCAGGGGGATACTGAAGCTTTCTTT	CASSQEQGDTEAFF
TRBV19	TRBD1	TRBJ1-6	TGTGCCAGTAGTTCCCGGGACAGAACTTCACCCCTCCACTTT	CASSSRDRTSPLHF
TRBV18	TRBD1	TRBJ1-2	TGTGCCAGCTCAGAGGACAGGGCGTCCCCCTATGGCTACACCTTC	CASSEDRASPYGYTF
TRBV14	-	TRBJ1-2	TGTGCCAGCAGCCTGAACCTAGGACAGTCTGGCGGCTACACCTTC	CASSLNLGQSGGYTF
TRBV10-1	TRBD2	TRBJ2-1	TGCGCCGGGAGGGGAGGCAGCTCCTACAATGAGCAGTTCTTC	CAGRGGSSYNEQFF
TRBV4-1	-	TRBJ2-7	TGCGCCAGCAGCCAAGAGTCAGGGGTTACAGGCAACGAGCAGTACTTC	CASSQESGVTGNEQYF
TRBV14	-	TRBJ1-3	TGTGCCAGCAGCCAAGGGCGGAGCTCTGGAAACACCATATATTTT	CASSQGRSSGNTIYF
TRBV2	-	TRBJ2-2	TGTGCCAGCAGGCAGGGGGGCTTATCCGGGGAGCTGTTTTTT	CASRQGGLSGELFF
TRBV6-5	-	TRBJ1-1	TGTGCCAGCAGTCGTACAGCGAACACTGAAGCTTTCTTT	CASSRTANTEAFF
TRBV4-1	-	TRBJ2-7	TGCGCCAGCAGCCAAGATCCCAACCAGGGGATGATCTACGAGCAGTACTTC	CASSQDPNQGMIYEQYF
TRBV11-2	-	TRBJ2-4	TGTGCCAGCAGCTACAACCTGTTAGCCAAAAACATTCAGTACTTC	CASSYNLLAKNIQYF
TRBV29-1	-	TRBJ2-3	TGCAGCGTTGTAGCGGGCATCACCAGGGGAGATACGCAGTATTTT	CSVVAGITRGDTQYF
TRBV29-1	TRBD1	TRBJ1-3	TGCAGCGTTCGGGACAGGGGGCTAACTGGAAACACCATATATTTT	CSVRDRGLTGNTIYF
TRBV5-1	-	TRBJ2-7	TGCGCCAGCAGCTTGGACCCGGGTGGCTACGAGCAGTACTTC	CASSLDPGGYEQYF
TRBV2	TRBD1	TRBJ1-2	TGTGCCAGCAACCAGGACAGGGGCTATGGCTACACCTTC	CASNQDRGYGYTF
TRBV29-1	-	TRBJ1-1	TGCAGCGTACGGATTCTAGAGGCTTTCTTT	CSVRILEAFF
TRBV9	TRBD1	TRBJ1-2	TGTGCCAGCAGCCCTACGACAGGGGTCAGGGGCTACACCTTC	CASSPTTGVRGYTF
TRBV19	-	TRBJ2-7	TGTGCCAGTAGTCCCGGAGGATTACTCCCCATTACCTACGAGCAGTACTTC	CASSPGGLLPITYEQYF
TRBV10-2	-	TRBJ1-5	TGCGCCAGCAGATCAGGGCTAGGGCAGCCCCAGCATTTT	CASRSGLGQPQHF
TRBV5-6	-	TRBJ1-2	TGTGCCAGCAGCTTCGACGGGGAAGACTATGGCTACACCTTC	CASSFDGEDYGYTF
TRBV6-5	-	TRBJ1-2	TGTGCCAGCAGCCCAGGGCAGGTCTATGGCTACACCTTC	CASSPGQVYGYTF
TRBV11-2	TRBD2	TRBJ2-1	TGTGCCAGCAGCTGGGGGGAGGCGGGAGTCTACAATGAGCAGTTCTTC	CASSWGEAGVYNEQFF
TRBV28	-	TRBJ2-7	TGTGCCAGCAGTGGCGGGGGACAGGCCTACGAGCAGTACTTC	CASSGGGQAYEQYF
TRBV29-1	-	TRBJ2-7	TGCAGCGTTTTGGACAGCACCTACGAGCAGTACTTC	CSVLDSTYEQYF
TRBV29-1	-	TRBJ1-1	TGCAGCGTTGAAGATCAACAGGCTGGCACTGAAGCTTTCTTT	CSVEDQQAGTEAFF